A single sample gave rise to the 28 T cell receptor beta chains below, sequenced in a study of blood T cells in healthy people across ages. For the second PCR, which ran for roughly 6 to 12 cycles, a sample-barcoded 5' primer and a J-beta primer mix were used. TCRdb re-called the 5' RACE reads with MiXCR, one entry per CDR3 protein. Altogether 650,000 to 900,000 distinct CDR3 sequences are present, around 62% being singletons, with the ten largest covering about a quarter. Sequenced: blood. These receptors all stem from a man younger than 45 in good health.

DNA for the CDR3: TGTGCCAGCAGCCCCCTAGCGCATGAGCAGTTCTTC. Protein product: CASSPLAHEQFF. The chain has TRBV12-3 or TRBV12-4 and TRBJ2-1; a weak D match, TRBD2 (6 bases). Between the trimmed V and J ends, which lost 6 bases and 8 bases, there was a span of 11 bases. The CDR3 loop spans 12 amino acids.

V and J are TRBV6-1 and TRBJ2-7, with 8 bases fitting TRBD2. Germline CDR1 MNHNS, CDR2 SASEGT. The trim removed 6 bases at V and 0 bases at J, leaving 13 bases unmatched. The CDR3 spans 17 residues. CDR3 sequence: CASSPSAPGLVSYEQYF. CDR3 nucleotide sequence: TGTGCCAGCAGCCCATCAGCCCCGGGACTAGTCTCCTACGAGCAGTACTTC.

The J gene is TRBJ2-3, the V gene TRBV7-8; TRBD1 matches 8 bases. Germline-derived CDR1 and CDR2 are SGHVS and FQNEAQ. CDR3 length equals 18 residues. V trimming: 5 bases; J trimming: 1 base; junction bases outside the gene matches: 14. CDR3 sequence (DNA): TGTGCCAGCAGCCCATTGACAGGGGCAAGAGGAGGCACAGATACGCAGTATTTT. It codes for CASSPLTGARGGTDTQYF.

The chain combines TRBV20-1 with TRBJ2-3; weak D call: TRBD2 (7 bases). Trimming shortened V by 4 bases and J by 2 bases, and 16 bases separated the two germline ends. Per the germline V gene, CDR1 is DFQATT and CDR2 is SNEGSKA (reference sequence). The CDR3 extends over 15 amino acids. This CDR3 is CSAIVGGGFTDTQYF. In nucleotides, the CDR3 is TGCAGTGCTATCGTAGGGGGGGGGTTCACAGATACGCAGTATTTT.

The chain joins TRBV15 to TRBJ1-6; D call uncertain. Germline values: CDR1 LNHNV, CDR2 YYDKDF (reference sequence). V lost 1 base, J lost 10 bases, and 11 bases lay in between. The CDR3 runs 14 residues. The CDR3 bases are TGTGCCACCAGCAGAGTTTCAGCGGGATCACCCCTCCACTTT. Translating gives CATSRVSAGSPLHF.

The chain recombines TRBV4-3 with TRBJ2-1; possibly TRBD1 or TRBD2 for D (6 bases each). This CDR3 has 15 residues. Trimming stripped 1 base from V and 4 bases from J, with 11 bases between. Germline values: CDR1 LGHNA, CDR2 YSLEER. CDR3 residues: CASSQGQGRYNEQFF. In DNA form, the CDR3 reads TGCGCCAGCAGCCAAGGGCAGGGGAGGTACAATGAGCAGTTCTTC.

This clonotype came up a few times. The CDR3 DNA is TGCGCCAGCAGCTTGGGGACAGCCGAAGAGACCCAGTACTTC. It encodes CASSLGTAEETQYF. This sequence joins TRBV5-1 and TRBJ2-5; tentative D call: TRBD1 (6 bases). This CDR3 has 14 residues. V gave up 0 bases and J gave up 3 bases, with 9 bases separating them. CDR1 is SGHRS and CDR2 is YFSETQ in the germline V gene. The full variable domain, its missing parts supplied by reference TRBV5-1 and TRBJ2-5, is KAGVTQTPRYLIKTRGQQVTLSCSPISGHRSVSWYQQTPGQGLQFLFEYFSETQRNKGNFPGRFSGRQFSNSRSEMNVSTLELGDSALYLCASSLGTAEETQYFGPGTRLLVL.

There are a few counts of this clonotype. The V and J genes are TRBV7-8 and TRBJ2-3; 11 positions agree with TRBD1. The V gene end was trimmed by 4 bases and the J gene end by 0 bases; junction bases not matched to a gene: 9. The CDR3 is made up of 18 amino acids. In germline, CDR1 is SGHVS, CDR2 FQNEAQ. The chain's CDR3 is CASSWDRGSGTSTDTQYF. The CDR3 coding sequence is TGTGCCAGCAGCTGGGACAGGGGGTCGGGTACTAGCACAGATACGCAGTATTTT.

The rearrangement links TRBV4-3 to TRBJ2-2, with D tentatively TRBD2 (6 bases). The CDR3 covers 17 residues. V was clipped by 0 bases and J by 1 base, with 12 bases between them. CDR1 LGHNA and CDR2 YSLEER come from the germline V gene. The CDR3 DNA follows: TGCGCCAGCAGCCAAGATCACGGAGGGGTGAACACCGGGGAGCTGTTTTTT. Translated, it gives CASSQDHGGVNTGELFF.

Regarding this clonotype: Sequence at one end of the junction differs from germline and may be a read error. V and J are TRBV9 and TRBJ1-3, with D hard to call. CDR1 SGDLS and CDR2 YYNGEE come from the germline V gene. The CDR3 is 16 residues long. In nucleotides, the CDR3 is TGTGCCAGCAGTGTAGATCCCGGCGACTCTGGAAACACCATATATTTT. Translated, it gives CASSVDPGDSGNTIYF.

DNA for the CDR3: TGTGCCAGCAGTTTGTCACCCAGGGTGAACACTGAAGCTTTCTTT. This translates into CASSLSPRVNTEAFF. V gene TRBV12-3 or TRBV12-4 combines with J gene TRBJ1-1, with D possibly matching TRBD1 (5 bases). V lost 3 bases and J 0 bases, leaving 11 bases between the germline ends. The CDR3 is 15 amino acids.

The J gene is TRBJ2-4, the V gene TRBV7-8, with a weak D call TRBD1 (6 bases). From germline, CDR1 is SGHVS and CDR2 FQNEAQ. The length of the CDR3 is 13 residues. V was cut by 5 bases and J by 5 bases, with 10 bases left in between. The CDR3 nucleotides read TGTGCCAGCAGCAAAGGGACACAAAACATTCAGTACTTC. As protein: CASSKGTQNIQYF.

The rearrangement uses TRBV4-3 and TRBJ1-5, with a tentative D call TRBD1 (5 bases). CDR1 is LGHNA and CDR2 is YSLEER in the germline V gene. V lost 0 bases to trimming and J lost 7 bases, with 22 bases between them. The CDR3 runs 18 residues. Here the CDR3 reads CASSQDGPLTGYGQPQHF. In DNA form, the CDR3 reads TGCGCCAGCAGCCAAGATGGCCCGCTAACAGGTTACGGCCAGCCCCAGCATTTT.

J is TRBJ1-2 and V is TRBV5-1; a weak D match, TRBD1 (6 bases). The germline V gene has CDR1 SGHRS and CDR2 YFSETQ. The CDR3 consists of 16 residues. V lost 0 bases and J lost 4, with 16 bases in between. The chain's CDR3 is CASSLDRALPPYGYTF. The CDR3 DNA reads TGCGCCAGCAGCTTGGACAGGGCGTTGCCACCCTATGGCTACACCTTC.

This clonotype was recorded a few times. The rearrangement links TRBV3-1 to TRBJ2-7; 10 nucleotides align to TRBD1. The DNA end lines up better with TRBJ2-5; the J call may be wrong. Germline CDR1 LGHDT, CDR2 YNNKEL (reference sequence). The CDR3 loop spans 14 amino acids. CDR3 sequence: CASSHRQGAQTQYF. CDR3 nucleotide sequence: TGTGCCAGCAGCCACCGACAGGGGGCCCAGACCCAGTACTTC.

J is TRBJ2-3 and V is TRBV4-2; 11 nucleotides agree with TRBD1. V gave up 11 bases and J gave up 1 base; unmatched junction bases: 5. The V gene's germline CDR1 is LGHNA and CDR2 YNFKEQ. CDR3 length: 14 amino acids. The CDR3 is CAAGTGGGTDTQYF. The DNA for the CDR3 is TGTGCCGCCGGGACAGGGGGTGGCACAGATACGCAGTATTTT.

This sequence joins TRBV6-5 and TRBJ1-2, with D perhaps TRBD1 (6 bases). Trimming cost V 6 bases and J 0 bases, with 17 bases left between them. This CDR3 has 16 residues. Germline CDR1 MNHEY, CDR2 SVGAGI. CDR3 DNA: TGTGCCAGCAGACTCCGCGACAGGCCATCTAACTATGGCTACACCTTC. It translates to CASRLRDRPSNYGYTF.

CDR3 DNA: TGTGCCAGCAGCTTGGGACTAGTGGGTGAGCAGTACTTC. It encodes CASSLGLVGEQYF. V and J are TRBV7-2 and TRBJ2-7; 8 bases fit TRBD2. The junction had 5 bases not matched to a gene; V was cut back by 3 bases and J by 7 bases. Germline V gives CDR1 SGHTA, CDR2 FQGNSA. This CDR3 is built from 13 residues.

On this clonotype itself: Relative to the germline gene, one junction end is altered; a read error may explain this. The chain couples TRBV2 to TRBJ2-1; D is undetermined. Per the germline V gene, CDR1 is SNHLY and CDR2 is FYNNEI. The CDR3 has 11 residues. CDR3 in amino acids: CAGSIHNEQFF. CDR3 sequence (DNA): TGTGCCGGCAGTATCCACAATGAGCAGTTCTTC.

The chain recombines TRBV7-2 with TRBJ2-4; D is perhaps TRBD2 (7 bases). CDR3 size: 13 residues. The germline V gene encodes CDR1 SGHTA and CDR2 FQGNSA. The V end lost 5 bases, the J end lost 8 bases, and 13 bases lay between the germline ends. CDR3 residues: CASSPRGAHIQYF. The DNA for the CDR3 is TGTGCCAGCAGCCCCCGGGGGGCGCACATTCAGTACTTC.

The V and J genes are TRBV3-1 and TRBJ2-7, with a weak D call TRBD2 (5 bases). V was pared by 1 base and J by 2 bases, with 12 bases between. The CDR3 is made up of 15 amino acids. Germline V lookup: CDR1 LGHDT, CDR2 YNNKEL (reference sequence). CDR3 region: CASSQGRTPTYEQYF. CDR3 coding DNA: TGTGCCAGCAGCCAAGGGCGGACTCCCACCTACGAGCAGTACTTC.

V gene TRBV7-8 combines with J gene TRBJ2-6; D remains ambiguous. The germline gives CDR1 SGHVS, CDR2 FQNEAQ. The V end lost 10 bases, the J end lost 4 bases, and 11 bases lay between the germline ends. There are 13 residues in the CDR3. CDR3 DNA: TGTGCCATCTTAGACGCCGGGGCCAACGTCCTGACTTTC. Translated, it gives CAILDAGANVLTF.

The CDR3 sequence is CASSLRGTSGDQETQYF. DNA of the CDR3: TGTGCCAGCAGCTTAAGGGGGACTAGCGGGGACCAAGAGACCCAGTACTTC. This sequence joins TRBV7-3 and TRBJ2-4; 13 nucleotides agree with TRBD2. The J call is uncertain, as TRBJ2-5 better fits the DNA end. The CDR3 totals 17 residues. The germline CDR1 and CDR2 sequences are SGHTA and FQGTGA.

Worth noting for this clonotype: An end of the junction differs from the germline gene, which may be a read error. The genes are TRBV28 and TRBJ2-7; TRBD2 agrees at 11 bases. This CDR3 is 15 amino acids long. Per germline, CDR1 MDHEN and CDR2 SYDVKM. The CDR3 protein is CASGFPAGTSGEQYF. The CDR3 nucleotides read TGTGCCAGCGGTTTTCCCGCCGGGACTAGCGGCGAGCAGTACTTC.

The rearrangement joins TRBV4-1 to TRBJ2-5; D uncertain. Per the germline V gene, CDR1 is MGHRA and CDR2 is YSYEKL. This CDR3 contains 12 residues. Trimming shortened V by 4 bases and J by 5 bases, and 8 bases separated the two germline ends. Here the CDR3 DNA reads TGCGCCAGCAGCCGGTCCCATGAGACCCAGTACTTC. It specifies CASSRSHETQYF.

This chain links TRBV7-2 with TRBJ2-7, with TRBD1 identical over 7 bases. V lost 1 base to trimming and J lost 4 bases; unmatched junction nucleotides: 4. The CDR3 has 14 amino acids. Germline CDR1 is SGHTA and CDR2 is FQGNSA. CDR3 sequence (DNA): TGTGCCAGCAGCTTAGGTGGACAGGATTACGAGCAGTACTTC. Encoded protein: CASSLGGQDYEQYF.

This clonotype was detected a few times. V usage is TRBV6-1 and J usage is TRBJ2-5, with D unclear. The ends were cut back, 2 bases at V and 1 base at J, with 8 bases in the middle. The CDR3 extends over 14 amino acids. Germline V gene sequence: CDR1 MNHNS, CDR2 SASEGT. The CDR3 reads CASSEMWSQETQYF. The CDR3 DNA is TGTGCCAGCAGTGAAATGTGGTCCCAAGAGACCCAGTACTTC.

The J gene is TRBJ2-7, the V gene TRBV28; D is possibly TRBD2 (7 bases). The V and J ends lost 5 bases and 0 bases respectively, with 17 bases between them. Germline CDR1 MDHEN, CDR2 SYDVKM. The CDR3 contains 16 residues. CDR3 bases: TGTGCCAGCAGTCCCGGGGGAGGGGGTCTCTCCTACGAGCAGTACTTC. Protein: CASSPGGGGLSYEQYF.